The 3 T cell receptor beta chains below were found in one sample sequenced in a study of T-cell memory formation after mild COVID-19. TCRdb used MiXCR to reprocess the 5' RACE reads, holding one entry per CDR3 protein. The sample lists around 500,000 distinct CDR3 sequences, 15% to 20% occurring once. The sample comprised PBMCs or a T cell subset sorted from them (not recorded which). The receptors originated from an adult woman who had mild COVID-19 (a few samples of this study predate the infection). Cell type and time point are not known.

J is TRBJ2-6 and V is TRBV6-2 or TRBV6-3; D could derive from TRBD1 or TRBD2 (5 bases each). Trimming removed 5 bases from V and 2 bases from J, with 13 bases in between. The CDR3 extends over 16 amino acids. CDR1 MNHEY and CDR2 SVGEGT come from the germline V gene. The CDR3 region has the DNA TGTGCCAGCAGTCGGGACCGGGTGCCTGGGGCCAACGTCCTGACTTTC. Protein sequence: CASSRDRVPGANVLTF.

The chain is built from TRBV5-1 and TRBJ2-7; D not resolved. CDR3 size: 13 residues. V lost 0 bases and J lost 5, with 9 bases in between. Germline assignment: CDR1 SGHRS and CDR2 YFSETQ. The CDR3 here is CASSLDAGHEQYF. CDR3 DNA sequence: TGCGCCAGCAGCTTGGATGCAGGCCACGAGCAGTACTTC.

This clonotype was detected a few times. The genes are TRBV19 and TRBJ2-7, with 12 bases matching TRBD2. Germline CDR1 and CDR2: LNHDA and SQIVND (reference sequence). Unmatched junction bases numbered 13, after V lost 5 bases and J lost 5 bases. CDR3 length equals 17 residues. Here the CDR3 DNA reads TGTGCCAGTAGTGCTCAACCGACTAGCGGGAGTGCGCACGAGCAGTACTTC. Translated, it gives CASSAQPTSGSAHEQYF.